These 2 T cell receptor beta chains were all obtained from the same sample, sequenced in a study of shared clonotypes between healthy human individuals. Here immunoSEQ multiplex PCR was the method, and the copy in TCRdb shows in-frame clones only, minus some. The profile shows about 1.1 million clones, approximately 80% of them singletons. The specimen sequenced was memory CD4+ T cells from PBMCs. The subset is: CD45RA-negative fraction. Receptors originate from a man between 18 and 29 years old in good health. Some clones in this sample may be carry-over from other donors' samples.

This clone was counted a single time. The same CDR3 is also encoded by other DNA sequences in this sample. This sequence joins TRBV5-4 and TRBJ1-2, with D possibly matching TRBD1 (5 bases). CDR1 is SGHNT and CDR2 is YYREEE in the germline V gene (reference sequence). Deletions cut 2 bases from V and 3 bases from J, with 8 bases between. The CDR3 totals 13 residues. The CDR3 nucleotides read TGTGCCAGCAGCTTTCGGGGCGACTATGGCTACACCTTC. Translated: CASSFRGDYGYTF. The whole variable domain, remainder taken from reference TRBV5-4 and TRBJ1-2, is ETGVTQSPTHLIKTRGQQVTLRCSSQSGHNTVSWYQQALGQGPQFIFQYYREEENGRGNFPPRFSGLQFPNYSSELNVNALELDDSALYLCASSFRGDYGYTFGSGTRLTVV.

J is TRBJ2-7 and V is TRBV28; D might be TRBD1 (6 bases). The CDR3 loop spans 13 amino acids. Germline CDR1 and CDR2: MDHEN and SYDVKM. V gave up 2 bases and J gave up 3 bases, with 8 bases separating them. DNA of the CDR3: TGTGCCAGCAGTTTAACAGGGATCTACGAGCAGTACTTC. It is translated as CASSLTGIYEQYF.